The subject of this entry is one TCR beta chain. Judged by its sample share, this clonotype qualifies as large (0.1 to 1%). No antigen is known for it. Base qualities are missing; no much larger clone stands one base away. These data originate in a study of circulating CD8 cells and anti-PD-1 response in melanoma (dated by TCRdb to 2019 to 2021). Describing the broader study: Nivolumab was administered to patients intravenously at 3 mg/kg every 2 weeks. Of the 13 patients in the melanoma cohort, anti-PD-1 was received as first-line therapy by seven patients, and prior targeted therapy or immunotherapy had been received by six patients. Responders were defined as patients showing complete or partial responses, and non-responders as patients showing stable or progressive disease (RECIST v1.1). A total of about eleven melanoma patients were included in the TCR repertoire analysis, 4 of them responders and 7 non-responders. In on-treatment samples, a biotinylated anti-human IgG4 antibody was used to detect PD-1. What the authors observed across the whole study: Because material was limited, most experiments were generally run without replicates. Diversity was greatest in the DNEG repertoire, PD-1 and DPOS had similar and higher clonality, and TIGIT repertoires had the lowest diversity. Tumor material was not accessible, so tumor reactivity was assessed by peptide assays on expanded sorted subsets instead. Only baseline and M1 samples from a small cohort with few responders were used in the published TCR repertoire comparisons. Both treatment-naive and previously treated patients were included in the cohort, and this mixing was noted by the authors as something that could influence results. Repertoires were mostly private between subsets, with fewer than 7.5% of TRB clonotypes shared at M1, and the greatest sharing occurred between DPOS and TIGIT.

Four subsets defined by PD-1 and/or TIGIT were sorted from live CD3+CD8+TCRalphabeta+ cells on a BD FACSAria II cell sorter. To characterize relevance to anti-PD-1 therapy response, circulating CD8 T cells were sorted into four subsets based on PD-1 and TIGIT expression. From each sorted CD8 T-cell subset, both TCR alpha and TCR beta chains were sequenced. Peripheral blood was collected at three points: before the first anti-PD-1 injection, after two injections and after four injections. PBMCs were isolated immediately by Ficoll gradient centrifugation. Until use, PBMCs were stored frozen in liquid nitrogen in RPMI containing about 20% FCS and 10% DMSO. After thawing, PBMCs were stained with a viability dye plus antibodies against CD3, CD8alpha, TCRalphabeta, PD-1 and TIGIT. Total RNA was extracted with the RNeasy Kit, and a RIN above 7 was reached by every sample. V and J are truncated by 0 bases and 4 bases respectively, leaving an intervening sequence of 18 bases. Measured from the cysteine to the phenylalanine, the CDR3 is 17 residues long. Only the CDR3 part of the read is kept: 51 bases, read in frame from the first base. Reading the germline V gene gives CDR1 SGHRS and CDR2 YFSETQ.

The sample was run on a NextSeq 500. The QIAseq Immune Repertoire RNA Library Kit, Human TCR Panel, was used to prepare TCR libraries from about 14 ng of total RNA. Sequencing of the TCR libraries was done on an Illumina NextSeq with a Mid Output V2 kit and asymmetric 261x41 paired-end reads. Each TCR library was diluted to 3 to 5 nM, pooled, denatured and loaded at approximately 1.1 pM. The study's processing was this. The QIAGEN GeneGlobe Data Analysis Center was used to process TCR FASTQ files, and downstream analysis was done in R 3.5.2. Clonality was calculated as one minus the Shannon entropy normalized by the log of the number of unique productive sequences. TRA or TRB clonotypes differing in abundance between baseline and M1 were identified within each subset by Fisher exact tests at 5% FDR. Differentially abundant clonotypes were categorized as emerging, expanding, contracting or non-expanding/contracting. Repertoire overlap between patients was measured with Morisita's overlap index. The raw public reads went through TCRdb reprocessing: fastp at Q25, MiXCR clone calling, in-frame beta chains kept. CDR3 protein duplicates are merged, each entry listing the most common genes and DNA. Clone size and V and J calls follow TCRdb, not the original study. The sample includes some 500 distinct CDR3 sequences, with about 8% observed a single time. Of the sample, around a third is held by the ten largest clones.

The rearranged chain carries TRBV5-1 and TRBJ2-3; the D gene cannot be resolved beyond TRBD1 or TRBD2, each matching 5 bases. This TCR derives from a human donor with melanoma. This material consisted of CD8+ T cells from PBMCs, taken at baseline or after one month of anti-PD-1 therapy (not recorded which). The encoded CDR3 is CASSLGDESYHADTQYF. The DNA sequence is given as TGCGCCAGCAGCTTGGGGGACGAGTCTTACCACGCAGATACGCAGTATTTT.